The 16 T cell receptor beta chains below all came from one sample that was sequenced in a study of blood T cells in healthy people across ages. A second 7 to 11 cycle PCR used barcoded and J-beta primers. TCRdb called the 5' RACE reads again in MiXCR, with one record for every CDR3 protein. The sample has 1.5 million to 2 million distinct CDR3 sequences; 28% are singletons. Sequences were obtained from blood. These receptor sequences come from a young woman in good health.

This clonotype was detected only a few times. The chain recombines TRBV29-1 with TRBJ1-4; D gene ambiguous. From germline, CDR1 is SQVTM and CDR2 ANQGSEA. V dropped 0 bases and J dropped 5 bases, with 16 bases sitting between them. The CDR3 is made up of 16 amino acids. The CDR3 region is CSVEEVGRSGNEKLFF. In DNA, the CDR3 is TGCAGCGTTGAAGAGGTGGGGAGGTCGGGAAATGAAAAACTGTTTTTT.

The rearrangement links TRBV12-3 or TRBV12-4 to TRBJ2-7; D not certain. With 3 bases removed from V and 2 bases from J, the gap between germline ends came to 8 bases. The CDR3 length is 13 residues. CDR3 loop: CASSFPAAYEQYF. For the CDR3, the DNA is TGTGCCAGCAGTTTTCCCGCCGCCTACGAGCAGTACTTC.

The table lists this clonotype with many counts. The CDR3 sequence is CASQGWPSYEQYF. For the CDR3, the DNA is TGTGCCAGCCAAGGTTGGCCCTCCTACGAGCAGTACTTC. The genes are TRBV7-2 and TRBJ2-7, with D uncertain. Germline CDR1 SGHTA, CDR2 FQGNSA. The CDR3 covers 13 residues. With 8 bases removed from V and 0 bases from J, the gap between germline ends came to 11 bases.

This clonotype appeared a few times. This CDR3 is CASSEAEGSEQFF. CDR3 coding DNA: TGTGCCAGCAGTGAAGCTGAGGGGAGTGAGCAGTTCTTC. V usage is TRBV6-1 and J usage is TRBJ2-1, with D perhaps assigned TRBD1 or TRBD2 (5 bases each). The germline V and J ends were trimmed by 0 bases and 9 bases, with 9 bases remaining between them. Germline assignment: CDR1 MNHNS and CDR2 SASEGT. The CDR3 extends over 13 amino acids.

This rearrangement joins TRBV10-3 to TRBJ1-2; no definite D call. The length of the CDR3 is 14 residues. The germline gives CDR1 ENHRY, CDR2 SYGVKD. The V end lost 6 bases, the J end lost 5 bases, and 16 bases lay between the germline ends. The CDR3: CAIRGTDSIYGYTF. The CDR3, as DNA: TGTGCCATCAGGGGCACGGATTCAATTTATGGCTACACCTTC.

In its sample, this clonotype was seen many times. The CDR3 protein is CASRPVSGGKNEQFF. The CDR3 region has the DNA TGTGCCAGCAGACCGGTGTCAGGGGGTAAGAATGAGCAGTTCTTC. The J gene is TRBJ2-1, the V gene TRBV6-2 or TRBV6-3; 7 bases fit TRBD1. Trimming at V came to 6 bases and at J to 7 bases, leaving 12 bases not matched to a gene. This CDR3 has 15 residues. CDR1 and CDR2 from the germline V gene are MNHEY and SVGEGT.

The chain combines TRBV20-1 with TRBJ1-2, with D possibly matching TRBD1 (5 bases). The V and J ends lost 0 bases and 4 bases respectively, with 9 bases between them. Germline V gene data show CDR1 as DFQATT and CDR2 as SNEGSKA (reference sequence). The CDR3 consists of 13 residues. DNA for the CDR3: TGCAGTGCTAGAGATCAGGGTCCCTATGGCTACACCTTC. This translates into CSARDQGPYGYTF.

In this sample, this clonotype turned up a few times. The CDR3 reads CSVDLAGGFRAKNIQYF. CDR3 nucleotide sequence: TGCAGCGTTGACCTAGCGGGGGGGTTCCGGGCCAAAAACATTCAGTACTTC. The rearrangement joins TRBV29-1 to TRBJ2-4, with 12 bases that match TRBD2. Per the germline V gene, CDR1 is SQVTM and CDR2 is ANQGSEA. The CDR3 covers 17 residues. The V gene end was trimmed by 3 bases and the J gene end by 1 base; junction bases not matched to a gene: 7.

Ten or more counts support this clonotype. V gene TRBV5-1 combines with J gene TRBJ2-3, with 8 bases fitting TRBD2. This CDR3 spans 13 amino acids. Germline values: CDR1 SGHRS, CDR2 YFSETQ. After removal of 4 bases from V and 14 bases from J, the junction contained 12 bases not matched to a gene. The CDR3 protein is CASSPRSGLDPYF. CDR3 bases: TGCGCCAGCAGCCCCCGGTCGGGACTAGATCCGTATTTT.

In this sample, this clonotype turned up a few times. The J gene is TRBJ2-5, the V gene TRBV7-9; D is undetermined. CDR3 length: 13 residues. Germline CDR1 is SEHNR and CDR2 is FQNEAQ (reference sequence). The V and J ends lost 8 bases and 5 bases respectively, with 15 bases between them. This CDR3 is CASWGPSEETQYF. Written as DNA, the CDR3 is TGTGCCAGCTGGGGTCCGTCGGAGGAGACCCAGTACTTC.

The J gene is TRBJ1-2, the V gene TRBV19; D gene unclear. This CDR3 spans 14 amino acids. CDR1 and CDR2 from the germline V gene are LNHDA and SQIVND (reference sequence). V was cut by 4 bases and J by 3 bases, with 12 bases left in between. The CDR3, as DNA: TGTGCCAGTAGTAATCGGGGTATCGACTATGGCTACACCTTC. As protein: CASSNRGIDYGYTF.

This chain joins TRBV6-2 or TRBV6-3 and TRBJ2-7, with D perhaps TRBD1 or TRBD2 (6 bases each). Germline CDR1 reads MNHEY; CDR2 reads SVGEGT. The CDR3 consists of 21 residues. The V and J ends lost 10 bases and 2 bases respectively, with 39 bases between them. As DNA, the CDR3 is TGTGCCATTGGACCTGAACAGGGACTGCCCCCCACCGTGGTCAAACCCTACGAGCAGTACTTC. It encodes CAIGPEQGLPPTVVKPYEQYF.

Comments on this clonotype: A read error may be the cause here, since a much bigger clone is one base away. This CDR3 reads CASSSPGRVSYEQYF. CDR3 sequence (DNA): TGTGCCAGCAGTTCACCGGGACGGGTCTCCTACGAGCAGTACTTC. The genes are TRBV28 and TRBJ2-7; the D gene could be TRBD1 or TRBD2 (5 bases each). The V end was cut by 4 bases, the J end by 0 bases, with 13 bases between. Germline assignment: CDR1 MDHEN and CDR2 SYDVKM. This CDR3 region has 15 residues.

This clonotype was observed once. A much larger clone sits a single nucleotide away, making a read error possible. V and J are TRBV13 and TRBJ2-7; no firm D call. Germline values: CDR1 PRHDT, CDR2 FYEKMQ (reference sequence). The CDR3 length is 13 residues. This CDR3 is CAGSPKQAYEQYF. Written as DNA, the CDR3 is TGTGCCGGCAGCCCAAAGCAGGCCTACGAGCAGTACTTC.

This clonotype was seen at least ten times. V is TRBV9 and J is TRBJ2-1; 9 bases are shared with TRBD2. This CDR3 spans 15 amino acids. CDR1 is SGDLS, CDR2 YYNGEE, per germline. J gave up 4 bases and V 3 bases, and 5 bases lay outside the gene matches. CDR3: CASSATSGYYNEQFF. In DNA form, the CDR3 reads TGTGCCAGCAGCGCCACTAGCGGGTATTACAATGAGCAGTTCTTC.

This clonotype came up a few times. The rearrangement uses TRBV11-2 and TRBJ1-2; maybe TRBD1 (6 bases). Trimming removed 3 bases from V and 6 bases from J, with 17 bases in between. This CDR3 is built from 15 residues. Germline values: CDR1 SGHAT, CDR2 FQNNGV. The CDR3 sequence is CASSFASGGVDGYTF. For the CDR3, the DNA is TGTGCCAGCAGCTTCGCGTCCGGGGGCGTCGATGGCTACACCTTC.